One and the same sample provided the 14 T cell receptor beta chains below, sequenced in a study of OX40 agonist ivuxolimab in advanced cancers. Assay used: immunoSEQ multiplex PCR; TCRdb lists only in-frame clones, some missing. The data show roughly 74,000 clones, roughly 90% seen once. The sequenced sample was CD4+ or CD8+ T cells sorted from blood, obtained in a trial of the OX40 agonist ivuxolimab. All receptors derive from an adult with an advanced solid tumor such as melanoma, head and neck, liver or kidney cancer.

The rearrangement links TRBV9 to TRBJ1-3, with 7 bases fitting TRBD1. The germline V gene encodes CDR1 SGDLS and CDR2 YYNGEE. The ends lost 1 base at V and 5 bases at J; junction bases unmatched: 12. This CDR3 has 17 amino acids. In nucleotides, the CDR3 is TGTGCCAGCAGCGTATTTTCCGGGACAGATCCTAGAAACACCATATATTTT. Protein: CASSVFSGTDPRNTIYF.

The chain uses TRBV5-1 and TRBJ2-1, with D maybe TRBD2 (5 bases). The V and J ends lost 5 bases and 0 bases respectively, with 6 bases between them. In germline, CDR1 is SGHRS, CDR2 YFSETQ. This CDR3 is built from 13 residues. The CDR3 DNA follows: TGCGCCAGCAGGGGGAGCTCCTACAATGAGCAGTTCTTC. It specifies CASRGSSYNEQFF.

This chain links TRBV29-1 with TRBJ1-2, with a possible D match to TRBD1 (5 bases). Germline V gene lookup returns CDR1 SQVTM and CDR2 ANQGSEA. Trimming removed 0 bases at V and 5 bases at J, with 10 bases between. The CDR3 loop spans 13 amino acids. The CDR3 sequence: CSVEEGAEYGYTF. CDR3 in DNA: TGCAGCGTTGAAGAAGGGGCAGAGTATGGCTACACCTTC.

The chain joins TRBV6-5 to TRBJ2-5; D is undetermined. Trimming took 5 bases from V and 2 from J, leaving 15 bases between them. Germline V lookup: CDR1 MNHEY, CDR2 SVGAGI. The CDR3 extends over 15 amino acids. CDR3 sequence: CASSPHRLGQETQYF. In DNA form, the CDR3 reads TGTGCCAGCAGTCCCCACCGACTGGGGCAAGAGACCCAGTACTTC.

The chain is built from TRBV19 and TRBJ1-1, with D possibly matching TRBD1 (5 bases). This CDR3 has 17 residues. The ends were cut back, 1 base at V and 3 bases at J, with 18 bases in the middle. Germline V CDR1 and CDR2: LNHDA, SQIVND (reference sequence). The CDR3, as DNA: TGTGCCAGTAGTATAGTGAGGCAGGGCCAGGGAGACACTGAAGCTTTCTTT. Translating it yields CASSIVRQGQGDTEAFF.

This chain connects TRBV30 to TRBJ1-1; perhaps TRBD1 as D (6 bases). Germline CDR1 GTSNPN, CDR2 SVGIG (reference sequence). The CDR3 extends over 14 amino acids. Trimming shortened V by 3 bases and J by 4 bases, and 15 bases separated the two germline ends. CDR3 loop: CAWSAGVGSTEAFF. The CDR3 DNA follows: TGTGCCTGGAGCGCAGGGGTAGGCTCCACTGAAGCTTTCTTT.

The rearrangement uses TRBV19 and TRBJ2-7, with TRBD1 as a possible D gene (5 bases). Germline CDR1 and CDR2: LNHDA and SQIVND (reference sequence). The CDR3 spans 13 residues. Trimming pared 5 bases from V and 4 bases from J, leaving 12 bases between. CDR3 DNA: TGTGCCAGTAGTGCGACAGTGACTTACGAGCAGTACTTC. Its translation: CASSATVTYEQYF.

The genes are TRBV21-1 and TRBJ2-7. TRBV21-1 is tagged as a pseudogene. The CDR3 has 14 amino acids. The CDR3 protein is CASSNLGVSYEQYF. The CDR3 coding sequence is TGTGCCAGCAGCAATTTGGGGGTTAGCTACGAGCAGTACTTC.

The gene calls are TRBV6-5 and TRBJ1-5, with D possibly TRBD1 on 6 matching bases. Trimming took off 6 bases at V and 3 bases at J, with 12 bases between the two ends. Germline V gene data show CDR1 as MNHEY and CDR2 as SVGAGI. The CDR3 has 14 residues. The CDR3 is CASSLQGVNQPQHF. CDR3 DNA sequence: TGTGCCAGCAGCCTACAGGGCGTCAATCAGCCCCAGCATTTT.

The chain carries TRBV19 and TRBJ2-1; D tentatively fits TRBD1 or TRBD2 (5 bases each). The germline V gene encodes CDR1 LNHDA and CDR2 SQIVND (reference sequence). CDR3 length: 15 residues. V shed 3 bases and J shed 5 bases, with 14 bases lying between them. In nucleotides, the CDR3 is TGTGCCAGTAGTATTTTTTCGGGGACCAACAATGAGCAGTTCTTC. Encoded protein: CASSIFSGTNNEQFF.

The chain joins TRBV15 to TRBJ1-6, with 7 bases fitting TRBD1. Trimming took 2 bases from V and 7 from J; bases not matched to a gene: 5. This CDR3 spans 15 amino acids. CDR1 LNHNV and CDR2 YYDKDF come from the germline V gene (reference sequence). The CDR3 loop reads CATSRRQGSNSPLHF. CDR3 sequence (DNA): TGTGCCACCAGCAGACGACAGGGATCGAATTCACCCCTCCACTTT.

The chain uses TRBV11-2 and TRBJ2-7, with D possibly called TRBD1 or TRBD2 (6 bases each). Germline CDR1 and CDR2: SGHAT and FQNNGV. This CDR3 region has 14 residues. V gave up 4 bases and J gave up 4 bases, with 14 bases separating them. In DNA, the CDR3 is TGTGCCAGCAGCTACCTGGGGGGCGGTTACGAGCAGTACTTC. Translated: CASSYLGGGYEQYF.

J is TRBJ2-4 and V is TRBV7-2, with 9 bases aligning to TRBD2. The length of the CDR3 is 14 residues. V was pared by 4 bases and J by 14 bases, with 12 bases of the junction left unmatched. CDR1 and CDR2 (germline): SGHTA, FQGNSA. The CDR3 region is CASSSPGVAGAEYF. DNA of the CDR3: TGTGCCAGCAGCTCCCCGGGGGTAGCGGGGGCGGAGTACTTC.

This clone has only a few counts. The chain recombines TRBV19 with TRBJ1-2, with TRBD1 matching 8 bases. The V gene's germline CDR1 is LNHDA and CDR2 SQIVND (reference sequence). Unmatched junction bases numbered 6, after V lost 9 bases and J lost 3 bases. This CDR3 contains 13 residues. The CDR3 DNA reads TGTGCCAGCTCAGGGGGCGCCTACTATGGCTACACCTTC. Translation gives CASSGGAYYGYTF.